The TCR beta chain described here comes from a study of cytomegalovirus exposure and HLA in healthy donors. Overall study results and limits: In an earlier analysis, most TCR beta V segments were productive about 87% or about 30% of the time. A likely sequencing artifact accounted for one observed cluster of highly shared sequence variants. In a later analysis, TCR beta V- and J-gene trimming was associated with a missense DCLRE1C variant. Several of the most significant clusters appeared, in a later analysis, to be linked to common viral pathogens.

The germline V gene has CDR1 LGHNT and CDR2 FRNRAP. This CDR3 comprises 16 residues. Trimming took 4 bases from V and 5 from J; bases not matched to a gene: 7. Use of 60 Vbeta and 13 Jbeta primers characterized the PCR. Method: immunoSEQ multiplex PCR; TCRdb's copy keeps in-frame clones and lacks some. The profile covers some 150,000 clones, with 76% appearing a single time and around 1.9% taken by the ten largest. On this clone itself: Its cognate antigen is unknown.

The chain has TRBV12-5 and TRBJ1-4; TRBD1 aligns across 10 bases. The sequenced sample was PBMCs. The TCR sequence derives from a woman aged 40 to 50 in good health and CMV-seronegative. The CDR3 DNA sequence: TGTGCTAGTGGTTCTGCGTCGGGACAGGGGAATGAAAAACTGTTTTTT. It specifies CASGSASGQGNEKLFF. Full variable domain (rest looked up from reference TRBV12-5 and TRBJ1-4): DARVTQTPRHKVTEMGQEVTMRCQPILGHNTVFWYRQTMMQGLELLAYFRNRAPLDDSGMPKDRFSAEMPDATLATLKIQPSEPRDSAVYFCASGSASGQGNEKLFFGSGTQLSVL.